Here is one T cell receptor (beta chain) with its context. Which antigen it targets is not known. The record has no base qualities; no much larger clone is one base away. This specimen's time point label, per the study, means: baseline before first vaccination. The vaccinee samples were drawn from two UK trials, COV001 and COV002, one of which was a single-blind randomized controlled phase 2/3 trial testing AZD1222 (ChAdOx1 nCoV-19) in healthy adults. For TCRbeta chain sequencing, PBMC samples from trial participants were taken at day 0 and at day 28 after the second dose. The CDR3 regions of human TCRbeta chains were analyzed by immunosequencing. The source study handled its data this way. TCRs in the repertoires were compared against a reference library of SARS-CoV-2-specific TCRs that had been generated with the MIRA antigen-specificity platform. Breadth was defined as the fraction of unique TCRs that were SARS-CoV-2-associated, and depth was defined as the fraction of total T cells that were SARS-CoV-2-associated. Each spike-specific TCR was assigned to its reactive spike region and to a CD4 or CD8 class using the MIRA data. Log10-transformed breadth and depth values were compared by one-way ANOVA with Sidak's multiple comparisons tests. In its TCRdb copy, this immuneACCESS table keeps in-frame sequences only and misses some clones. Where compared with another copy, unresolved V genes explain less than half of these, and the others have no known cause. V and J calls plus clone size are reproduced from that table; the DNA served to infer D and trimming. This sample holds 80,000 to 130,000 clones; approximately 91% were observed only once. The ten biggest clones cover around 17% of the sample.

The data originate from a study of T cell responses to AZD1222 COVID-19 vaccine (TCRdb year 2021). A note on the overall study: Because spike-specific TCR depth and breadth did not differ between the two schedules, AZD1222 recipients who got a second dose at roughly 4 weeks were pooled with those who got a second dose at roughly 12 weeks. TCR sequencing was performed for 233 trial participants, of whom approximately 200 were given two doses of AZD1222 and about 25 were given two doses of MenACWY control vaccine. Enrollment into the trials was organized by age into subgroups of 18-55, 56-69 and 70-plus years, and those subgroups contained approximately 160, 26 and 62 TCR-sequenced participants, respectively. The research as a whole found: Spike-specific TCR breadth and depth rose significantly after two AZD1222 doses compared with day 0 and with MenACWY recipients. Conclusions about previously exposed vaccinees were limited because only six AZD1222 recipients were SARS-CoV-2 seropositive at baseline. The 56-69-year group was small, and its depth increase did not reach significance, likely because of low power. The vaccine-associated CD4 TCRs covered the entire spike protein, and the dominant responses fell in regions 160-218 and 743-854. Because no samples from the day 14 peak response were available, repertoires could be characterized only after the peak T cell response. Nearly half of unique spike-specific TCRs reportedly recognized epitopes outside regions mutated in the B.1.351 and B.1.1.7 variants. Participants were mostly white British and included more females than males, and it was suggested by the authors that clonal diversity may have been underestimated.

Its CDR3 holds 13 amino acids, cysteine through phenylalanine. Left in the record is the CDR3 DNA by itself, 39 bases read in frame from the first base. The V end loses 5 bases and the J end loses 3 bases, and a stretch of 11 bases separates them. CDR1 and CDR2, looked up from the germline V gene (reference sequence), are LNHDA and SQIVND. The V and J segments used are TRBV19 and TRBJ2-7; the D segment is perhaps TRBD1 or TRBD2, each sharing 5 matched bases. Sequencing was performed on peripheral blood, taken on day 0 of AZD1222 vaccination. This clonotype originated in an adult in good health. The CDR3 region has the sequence CASSFYGGYEQYF. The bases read TGTGCCAGTAGTTTCTATGGGGGCTACGAGCAGTACTTC.